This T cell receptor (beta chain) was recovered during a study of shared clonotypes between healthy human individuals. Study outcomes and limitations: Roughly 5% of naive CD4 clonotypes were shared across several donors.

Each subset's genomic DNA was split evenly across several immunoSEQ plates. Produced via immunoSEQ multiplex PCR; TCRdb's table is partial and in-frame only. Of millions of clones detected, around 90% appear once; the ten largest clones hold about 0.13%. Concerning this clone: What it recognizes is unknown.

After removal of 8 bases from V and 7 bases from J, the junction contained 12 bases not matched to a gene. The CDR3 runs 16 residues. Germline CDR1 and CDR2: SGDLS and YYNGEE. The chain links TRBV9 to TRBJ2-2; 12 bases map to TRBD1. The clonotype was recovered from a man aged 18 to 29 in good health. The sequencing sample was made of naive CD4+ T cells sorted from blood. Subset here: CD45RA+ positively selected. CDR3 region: CASTFGTGGAGGELFF. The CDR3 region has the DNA TGTGCCAGTACATTCGGGACAGGGGGCGCGGGCGGGGAGCTGTTTTTT. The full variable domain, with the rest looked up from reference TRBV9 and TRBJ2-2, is DSGVTQTPKHLITATGQRVTLRCSPRSGDLSVYWYQQSLDQGLQFLIQYYNGEERAKGNILERFSAQQFPDLHSELNLSSLELGDSALYFCASTFGTGGAGGELFFGEGSRLTVL.